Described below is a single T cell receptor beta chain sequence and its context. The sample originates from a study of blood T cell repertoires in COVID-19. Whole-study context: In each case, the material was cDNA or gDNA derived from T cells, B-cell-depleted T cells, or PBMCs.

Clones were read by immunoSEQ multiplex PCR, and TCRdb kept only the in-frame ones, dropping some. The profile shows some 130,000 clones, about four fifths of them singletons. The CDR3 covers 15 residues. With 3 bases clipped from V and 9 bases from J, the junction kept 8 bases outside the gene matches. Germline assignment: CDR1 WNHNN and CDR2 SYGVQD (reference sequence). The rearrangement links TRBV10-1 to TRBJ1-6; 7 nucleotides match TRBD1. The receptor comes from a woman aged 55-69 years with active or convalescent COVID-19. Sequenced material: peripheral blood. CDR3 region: CASSDGTVGSSPLHF. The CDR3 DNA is TGCGCCAGCAGTGACGGGACAGTAGGGAGTTCACCCCTCCACTTT.